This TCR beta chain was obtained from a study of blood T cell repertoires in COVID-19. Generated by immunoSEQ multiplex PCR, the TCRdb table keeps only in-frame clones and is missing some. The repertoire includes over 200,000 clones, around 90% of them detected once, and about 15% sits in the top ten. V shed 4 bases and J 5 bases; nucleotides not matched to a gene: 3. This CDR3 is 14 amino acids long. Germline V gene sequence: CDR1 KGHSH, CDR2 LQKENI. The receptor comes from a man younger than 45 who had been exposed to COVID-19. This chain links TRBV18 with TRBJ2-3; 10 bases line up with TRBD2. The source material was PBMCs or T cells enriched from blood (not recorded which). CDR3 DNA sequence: TGTGCCAGCTCACAGCGGGGGGGCAAAGATACGCAGTATTTT. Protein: CASSQRGGKDTQYF.